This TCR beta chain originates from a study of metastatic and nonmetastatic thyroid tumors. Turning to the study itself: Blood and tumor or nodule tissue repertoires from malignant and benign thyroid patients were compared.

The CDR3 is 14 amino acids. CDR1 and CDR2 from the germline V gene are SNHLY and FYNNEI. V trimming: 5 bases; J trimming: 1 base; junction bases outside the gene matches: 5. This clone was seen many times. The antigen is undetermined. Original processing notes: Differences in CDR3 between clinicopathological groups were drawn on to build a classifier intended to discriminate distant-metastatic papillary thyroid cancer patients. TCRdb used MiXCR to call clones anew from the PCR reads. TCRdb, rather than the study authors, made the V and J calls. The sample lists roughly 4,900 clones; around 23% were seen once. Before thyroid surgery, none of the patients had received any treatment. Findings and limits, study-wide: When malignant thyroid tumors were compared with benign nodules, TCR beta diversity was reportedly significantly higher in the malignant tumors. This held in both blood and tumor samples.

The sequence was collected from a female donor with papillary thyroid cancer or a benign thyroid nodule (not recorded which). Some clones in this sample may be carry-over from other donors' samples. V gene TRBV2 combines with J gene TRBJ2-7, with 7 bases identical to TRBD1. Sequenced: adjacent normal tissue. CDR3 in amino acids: CASSRAGGSYEQYF. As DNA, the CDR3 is TGTGCCAGCAGTCGGGCAGGGGGTTCCTACGAGCAGTACTTC.